Shown below are 4 T cell receptor beta chains from a single sample sequenced in a study of molecular identifiers for immune sequencing clone quantification. Via MiXCR, TCRdb re-called the PCR reads, giving one row per CDR3 protein. Among roughly 100,000 distinct CDR3 sequences, around 30% were seen once, and the ten largest hold roughly 10%. Sequencing was carried out using naive CD8+ T cells from blood, with Jurkat cell RNA spiked in. Subset denoted: FACS-sorted CD8+CD4-CCR7+CD45RA+ naive T cells. The source is a human donor in good health. Some libraries in this study had Jurkat cell RNA spiked in.

J is TRBJ2-1 and V is TRBV11-2; D possibly matches TRBD1 or TRBD2 (5 bases each). The CDR3 runs 11 residues. V gave up 11 bases and J gave up 4 bases, with 9 bases separating them. Germline CDR1 SGHAT, CDR2 FQNNGV. In DNA, the CDR3 is TGTGCCGGGGACGTATACAATGAGCAGTTCTTC. This gives the protein CAGDVYNEQFF.

The genes are TRBV4-1 and TRBJ2-7; D possibly uses TRBD1 or TRBD2 (5 bases each). CDR1 and CDR2 (germline): MGHRA, YSYEKL. V was shortened by 3 bases and J by 0 bases, with 12 bases between the two germline ends. This CDR3 contains 15 residues. The CDR3 DNA reads as TGCGCCAGCAGCCAGGTTCGGGACGGCTCCTACGAGCAGTACTTC. Translation: CASSQVRDGSYEQYF.

This clonotype was picked up a small number of times. The V call is TRBV7-8, the J call TRBJ2-1, with 8 positions matching TRBD2. V lost 1 base to trimming and J lost 7 bases; unmatched junction nucleotides: 3. The V gene's germline CDR1 is SGHVS and CDR2 FQNEAQ. This CDR3 is 14 amino acids long. This CDR3 is CASSLGSSGNEQFF. The CDR3 DNA is TGTGCCAGCAGCTTAGGCTCTAGCGGGAATGAGCAGTTCTTC.

This clonotype was seen repeatedly, ten times or more. This chain connects TRBV24-1 to TRBJ2-2; 12 bases match TRBD2. There are 19 residues in the CDR3. The germline gives CDR1 KGHDR, CDR2 SFDVKD. The J segment lost 7 bases and the V segment lost 2 bases, leaving 13 bases of the junction unmatched. The CDR3 DNA sequence: TGTGCCACCAGTGATTCCGGACGACTAGCGGGAGTCCAAGGCGGGGAGCTGTTTTTT. It yields the protein CATSDSGRLAGVQGGELFF.